The T cell receptor beta chain under discussion was sequenced for a study of cytomegalovirus exposure and HLA in healthy donors. A multiplex PCR was run with 60 Vbeta primers and 13 Jbeta primers. The method was immunoSEQ multiplex PCR; TCRdb's version includes in-frame clones alone and lacks a portion of them. The table has 150,000 to 200,000 clones, 60% to 85% seen once; the top ten hold approximately 3.4%. The CDR3 extends over 13 amino acids. Trimming removed 9 bases from V and 2 bases from J; junction bases left unmatched: 5. Per the germline V gene, CDR1 is SNHLY and CDR2 is FYNNEI. On this clone: Antigen specificity is unknown.

Overall study results and limits: The authors reported that TCR beta sequences could predict HLA-A and HLA-B alleles. These predictions were accurate for most subjects in the first cohort.

The origin of this receptor is a female donor in good health and CMV-seronegative. Specimen: PBMCs. The gene calls are TRBV2 and TRBJ1-2; 8 bases line up with TRBD1. In DNA, the CDR3 is TGTGCCAGTGGGGACAGGCTGAACTATGGCTACACCTTC. Translation gives CASGDRLNYGYTF.